This T cell receptor (beta chain) originates from a study of control samples from healthy donors and cancer patients. TCRdb keeps only in-frame clones here, not all; method: immunoSEQ multiplex PCR. The sample lists about 35,000 clones, approximately 95% occurring once. The CDR3 contains 14 residues. V was shortened by 6 bases and J by 2 bases, with 11 bases between the two germline ends. Germline V CDR1 and CDR2: MNHEY, SVGEGT. The specimen was PBMCs. The rearrangement links TRBV6-2 or TRBV6-3 to TRBJ2-1; no reliable D call. This clonotype was obtained from a man aged 35-49 years with colorectal cancer. The CDR3 DNA sequence: TGTGCCAGCAGCTCCCGCTCCACCTACAATGAGCAGTTCTTC. The encoded protein is CASSSRSTYNEQFF.